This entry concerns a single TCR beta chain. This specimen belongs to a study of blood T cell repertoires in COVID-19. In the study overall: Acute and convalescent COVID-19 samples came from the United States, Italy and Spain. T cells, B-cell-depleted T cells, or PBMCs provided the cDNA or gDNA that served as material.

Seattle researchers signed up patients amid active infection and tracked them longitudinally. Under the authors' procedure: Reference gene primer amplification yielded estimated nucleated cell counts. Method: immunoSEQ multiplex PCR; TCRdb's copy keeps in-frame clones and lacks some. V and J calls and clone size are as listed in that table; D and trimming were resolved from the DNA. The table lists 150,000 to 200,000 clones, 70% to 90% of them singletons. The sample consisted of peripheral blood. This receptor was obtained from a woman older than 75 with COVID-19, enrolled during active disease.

In nucleotides, the CDR3 is TGTGCCAGCAGCTTAGGGGCAGGGGGCTACTACGAGCAGTACTTC. This sequence encodes CASSLGAGGYYEQYF. This chain joins TRBV11-2 and TRBJ2-7; 8 bases line up with TRBD1. The CDR3 has 15 residues. Germline loops: CDR1 SGHAT, CDR2 FQNNGV. V was clipped by 1 base and J by 3 bases; unmatched bases: 5.